The 5 T cell receptor beta chains given below trace back to one sample, sequenced in a study of CD8 T cells in ankylosing spondylitis. Each CDR3 protein is one row after TCRdb ran MiXCR on the 5' RACE reads. The table records 50,000 to 65,000 distinct CDR3 sequences, 6% to 7.5% of them present only once. Input material: blood, either unsorted or a sorted T cell fraction (not recorded which). Receptors originate from a female donor with ankylosing spondylitis or in good health (not recorded which).

At least ten counts were recorded for this clonotype. The rearrangement uses TRBV29-1 and TRBJ2-3, with D possibly matching TRBD1 (5 bases). Germline assignment: CDR1 SQVTM and CDR2 ANQGSEA. The CDR3 loop spans 13 amino acids. Trimming shortened V by 7 bases and J by 4 bases, and 15 bases separated the two germline ends. In nucleotides, the CDR3 is TGCAGCGCCCCAGGGCCCCATGCAGATACGCAGTATTTT. Its protein is CSAPGPHADTQYF.

This clonotype was observed many times. The chain joins TRBV20-1 to TRBJ2-3; no definite D call. The CDR3 is made up of 13 amino acids. Germline CDR1 is DFQATT and CDR2 is SNEGSKA (reference sequence). V dropped 1 base and J dropped 1 base, with 6 bases sitting between them. CDR3 region: CSARGAGTDTQYF. The CDR3 bases are TGCAGTGCTAGAGGGGCGGGCACAGATACGCAGTATTTT.

This clonotype was seen many times. The chain uses TRBV5-8 and TRBJ2-5, with 10 positions matching TRBD2. CDR1 SGHTS and CDR2 YDEGEE come from the germline V gene. The CDR3 spans 16 residues. The ends lost 4 bases at V and 1 base at J; junction bases unmatched: 7. CDR3 protein: CASSNSIAGGQETQYF. In DNA form, the CDR3 reads TGTGCCAGCAGCAACAGTATAGCGGGGGGCCAAGAGACCCAGTACTTC.

This clonotype has a count of ten or more. The V gene is TRBV2, the J gene TRBJ2-4; no reliable D call. Trimming took off 5 bases at V and 7 bases at J, with 12 bases between the two ends. Germline CDR1 and CDR2: SNHLY and FYNNEI. This CDR3 has 13 amino acids. The CDR3 DNA is TGTGCCAGCAGTATCAAATCGGGTAACATTCAGTACTTC. It translates to CASSIKSGNIQYF.

This clonotype was found many times. The V and J genes are TRBV27 and TRBJ2-1, with TRBD1 matching over 7 bases. V lost 5 bases to trimming and J lost 6 bases; unmatched junction nucleotides: 4. Germline CDR1 is MNHEY and CDR2 is SMNVEV (reference sequence). This CDR3 region has 13 residues. CDR3 in amino acids: CASSPTGRNEQFF. The CDR3 DNA follows: TGTGCCAGCAGTCCGACAGGGCGCAATGAGCAGTTCTTC.